One sample yielded the 27 T cell receptor beta chains listed below, sequenced in a study of regulatory T cells in long-lasting Graves disease. TCR beta libraries were built with iRepertoire HTBI primers and Arm-PCR of CDR3 regions. One entry per CDR3 protein, called by TCRdb with MiXCR from the multiplex PCR reads. Of about 660,000 distinct CDR3 sequences listed, around 30% were seen once; the top ten hold around 42%. Time point given: persistent/refractory GD, antithyroid drugs over 5 years with positive TRAb. The authors made the TCR library using RNA they extracted from PBMCs. Specimen: peripheral blood mononuclear cells (PBMCs), collected when the disease was refractory, from a patient treated with antithyroid drugs. Source of these receptors: a female donor with Graves disease.

This clonotype turned up a few times. V usage is TRBV6-1 and J usage is TRBJ2-5, with 10 bases lining up with TRBD2. The CDR3 runs 13 residues. V trimming: 6 bases; J trimming: 3 bases; junction bases outside the gene matches: 1. From germline, CDR1 is MNHNS and CDR2 SASEGT. Here the CDR3 reads CASRLAGKETQYF. For the CDR3, the DNA is TGTGCCAGCAGACTAGCGGGGAAAGAGACCCAGTACTTC.

This clonotype was recorded at least ten times. The chain has TRBV20-1 and TRBJ2-7, with no clear D. This CDR3 contains 11 residues. Germline V gene sequence: CDR1 DFQATT, CDR2 SNEGSKA (reference sequence). Trimming pared 7 bases from V and 0 bases from J, leaving 7 bases between. The CDR3 coding sequence is TGCAGTGTTAGCCGCTCCTACGAGCAGTACTTC. Amino acid sequence: CSVSRSYEQYF.

This clonotype was counted ten times or more. The chain has TRBV6-1 and TRBJ1-1; no definite D call. The CDR3 runs 16 residues. Germline CDR1 reads MNHNS; CDR2 reads SASEGT. V lost 2 bases, J lost 1 base, and 14 bases lay in between. This CDR3 reads CASSEIRREPNTEAFF. For the CDR3, the DNA is TGTGCCAGCAGTGAAATTAGGAGAGAACCGAACACTGAAGCTTTCTTT.

This clonotype was recorded many times. V usage is TRBV29-1 and J usage is TRBJ1-5; 10 nucleotides align to TRBD1. V shed 6 bases and J 5 bases; nucleotides not matched to a gene: 1. CDR3 length equals 12 residues. Germline V gene sequence: CDR1 SQVTM, CDR2 ANQGSEA. DNA for the CDR3: TGCAGCGTCGGGACAGGGGATCAGCCCCAGCATTTT. This codes for CSVGTGDQPQHF. Variable domain in full (rest from reference TRBV29-1 and TRBJ1-5): SAVISQKPSRDICQRGTSLTIQCQVDSQVTMMFWYRQQPGQSLTLIATANQGSEATYESGFVIDKFPISRPNLTFSTLTVSNMSPEDSSIYLCSVGTGDQPQHFGDGTRLSIL.

With regard to this clonotype: Just one base apart from a much larger clone, this may be a read error. The chain combines TRBV6-1 with TRBJ1-1; D perhaps matches TRBD1 (6 bases). Germline CDR1 MNHNS, CDR2 SASEGT. The CDR3 consists of 14 residues. The V and J ends lost 6 bases and 3 bases respectively, with 14 bases between them. CDR3 protein: CASRLGHAHTEAFF. As DNA, the CDR3 is TGTGCCAGCAGACTGGGACATGCGCACACTGAAGCTTTCTTT.

The genes are TRBV27 and TRBJ1-4, with 11 bases lining up with TRBD1. The CDR3 sequence is 15 residues long. V shed 6 bases, J shed 5 bases, and the junction held 5 bases outside the gene matches. CDR1 and CDR2 from the germline V gene are MNHEY and SMNVEV (reference sequence). The CDR3 region has the DNA TGTGCCAGCAGGGACAGGGGGCACCCCAATGAAAAACTGTTTTTT. Encoded protein: CASRDRGHPNEKLFF. The full variable domain, with the rest looked up from reference TRBV27 and TRBJ1-4, is EAQVTQNPRYLITVTGKKLTVTCSQNMNHEYMSWYRQDPGLGLRQIYYSMNVEVTDKGDVPEGYKVSRKEKRNFPLILESPSPNQTSLYFCASRDRGHPNEKLFFGSGTQLSVL.

The V gene is TRBV12-5, the J gene TRBJ1-2, with TRBD1 matching 9 bases. Per germline, CDR1 LGHNT and CDR2 FRNRAP. CDR3 size: 13 residues. Losses at the gene ends were 7 bases for V and 8 bases for J; bases not matched to a gene: 8. The CDR3 loop is CASALTGGWGYTF. The DNA for the CDR3 is TGTGCTAGTGCCCTAACAGGGGGCTGGGGCTACACCTTC.

This clonotype was seen a few times. CDR3: CASSRDRGQIGELFF. CDR3 DNA: TGCGCCAGCAGTCGGGACAGGGGGCAAATCGGGGAGCTGTTTTTT. The rearrangement uses TRBV5-1 and TRBJ2-2; TRBD1 aligns across 12 bases. V shed 5 bases and J 7 bases; nucleotides not matched to a gene: 6. The CDR3 runs to 15 residues. CDR1 SGHRS and CDR2 YFSETQ come from the germline V gene.

This clonotype has a handful of counts. The rearrangement links TRBV6-5 to TRBJ2-2; 10 bases are shared with TRBD1. The J segment lost 4 bases and the V segment lost 2 bases, leaving 1 base of the junction unmatched. Per the germline V gene, CDR1 is MNHEY and CDR2 is SVGAGI. This CDR3 region has 15 residues. DNA for the CDR3: TGTGCCAGCAGTTACGGGGACAGGGGCACCGGGGAGCTGTTTTTT. It translates to CASSYGDRGTGELFF.

This clonotype was seen just once. The CDR3 end shows no conserved phenylalanine or tryptophan, and so a read error is likely. This chain links TRBV27 with TRBJ1-5, with 7 bases matching TRBD1. The CDR3 totals 14 residues. V gave up 6 bases and J gave up 3 bases; unmatched junction bases: 5. Germline V gene sequence: CDR1 MNHEY, CDR2 SMNVEV (reference sequence). The CDR3: CASSRQGPNQPQHS. CDR3 nucleotides: TGTGCCAGCAGCCGACAGGGTCCCAATCAGCCCCAGCATTCT.

V and J are TRBV7-9 and TRBJ2-5, with 12 nucleotides matching TRBD2. The ends lost 6 bases at V and 4 bases at J; junction bases unmatched: 3. Germline V CDR1 and CDR2: SEHNR, FQNEAQ (reference sequence). This CDR3 is 14 amino acids long. The CDR3 DNA reads TGTGCCAGCAGACCTAGCGGGAGGGTAGAGACCCAGTACTTC. It translates to CASRPSGRVETQYF.

This chain joins TRBV5-4 and TRBJ1-4; D gene unclear. The CDR3 has 15 residues. Trimming cost V 1 base and J 1 base, with 8 bases left between them. CDR1 and CDR2 (germline): SGHNT, YYREEE (reference sequence). The CDR3 region has the DNA TGTGCCAGCAGCTTGAAAACGGGAACTAATGAAAAACTGTTTTTT. Its protein is CASSLKTGTNEKLFF.

This chain uses TRBV2 with TRBJ2-1; D unclear. Germline assignment: CDR1 SNHLY and CDR2 FYNNEI. This CDR3 region has 14 residues. V lost 1 base and J lost 7, with 11 bases in between. CDR3 sequence (DNA): TGTGCCAGCAGTGAAGGTCAGGTTCGTAATGAGCAGTTCTTC. As protein: CASSEGQVRNEQFF. Looking up the rest from reference TRBV2 and TRBJ2-1 gives the full variable domain: EPEVTQTPSHQVTQMGQEVILRCVPISNHLYFYWYRQILGQKVEFLVSFYNNEISEKSEIFDDQFSVERPDGSNFTLKIRSTKLEDSAMYFCASSEGQVRNEQFFGPGTRLTVL.

This chain uses TRBV20-1 with TRBJ2-5, with D unclear. CDR3 length equals 15 residues. Germline values: CDR1 DFQATT, CDR2 SNEGSKA (reference sequence). V was shortened by 0 bases and J by 1 base, with 12 bases between the two germline ends. CDR3 sequence reads: CSARDINRFQETQYF. CDR3 DNA: TGCAGTGCTAGAGATATCAACCGATTCCAAGAGACCCAGTACTTC.

J is TRBJ1-4 and V is TRBV7-9; no reliable D call. Germline CDR1 is SEHNR and CDR2 is FQNEAQ (reference sequence). The CDR3 contains 13 residues. Between the trimmed V and J ends, which lost 6 bases and 0 bases, there was a span of 5 bases. Written as DNA, the CDR3 is TGTGCCAGCAGGTTAACAACTAATGAAAAACTGTTTTTT. It codes for CASRLTTNEKLFF.

This clonotype has at least ten counts. J is TRBJ1-4 and V is TRBV28; D is perhaps TRBD1 (6 bases). This CDR3 region has 13 residues. In germline, CDR1 is MDHEN, CDR2 SYDVKM. V was cut by 3 bases and J by 10 bases, with 12 bases left in between. The CDR3 protein is CASSLEGGGKLFF. CDR3 nucleotide sequence: TGTGCCAGCAGTTTGGAAGGGGGTGGAAAACTGTTTTTT.

This clonotype was seen at least ten times. The chain joins TRBV29-1 to TRBJ1-6; D remains ambiguous. The germline V gene encodes CDR1 SQVTM and CDR2 ANQGSEA. V was cut by 7 bases and J by 8 bases, with 15 bases left in between. The CDR3 totals 13 residues. CDR3 protein: CSATWGYDSPLHF. The CDR3 DNA follows: TGCAGCGCGACGTGGGGATATGATTCACCCCTCCACTTT.

V usage is TRBV7-6 and J usage is TRBJ1-1, with 7 bases aligning to TRBD1. Germline trimming cut 1 base from V and 11 bases from J; bases unmatched to any gene: 10. The CDR3 has 14 amino acids. From germline, CDR1 is SGHVS and CDR2 FNYEAQ. CDR3 sequence reads: CASSLGEGGGEAFF. CDR3 DNA: TGTGCCAGCAGCTTAGGGGAAGGGGGCGGCGAGGCTTTCTTT.

In this sample, this clonotype turned up a few times. V gene TRBV13 combines with J gene TRBJ2-7; TRBD2 aligns across 8 bases. In germline, CDR1 is PRHDT, CDR2 FYEKMQ (reference sequence). This CDR3 region has 13 residues. J lost 9 bases, V lost 5 bases, and 9 bases had no gene match. DNA for the CDR3: TGTGCCAGCAGCAAGGGACTAGATTCCGTGCAGTACTTC. This codes for CASSKGLDSVQYF.

This clonotype was counted ten times or more. The chain employs TRBV11-2 and TRBJ1-1, with 7 bases that match TRBD1. This CDR3 is 16 amino acids long. The germline gives CDR1 SGHAT, CDR2 FQNNGV. Trimming took 5 bases from V and 2 from J; bases not matched to a gene: 11. The CDR3 reads CASSPPGRQGNTEAFF. CDR3 DNA sequence: TGTGCCAGCAGCCCCCCGGGCAGACAGGGTAACACTGAAGCTTTCTTT.

A few counts support this clonotype. J is TRBJ1-1 and V is TRBV4-1, with 7 bases lining up with TRBD1. This CDR3 is 16 amino acids long. The V gene's germline CDR1 is MGHRA and CDR2 YSYEKL. V was pared by 1 base and J by 0 bases, with 5 bases of the junction left unmatched. The CDR3 region is CASSQVPGQMNTEAFF. The CDR3 DNA reads TGCGCCAGCAGCCAAGTACCGGGACAGATGAACACTGAAGCTTTCTTT.

This clonotype occurred a few times. The V and J genes are TRBV20-1 and TRBJ1-5, with D possibly TRBD1 on 5 matching bases. The V gene's germline CDR1 is DFQATT and CDR2 SNEGSKA (reference sequence). V was trimmed by 0 bases and J by 5 bases, leaving 14 bases between them. The CDR3 loop spans 15 amino acids. CDR3 loop: CSAREGVMRDQPQHF. The CDR3 DNA reads TGCAGTGCTAGAGAGGGGGTCATGCGGGATCAGCCCCAGCATTTT.

This clonotype was counted a few times. This chain connects TRBV12-3 or TRBV12-4 to TRBJ2-7, with TRBD2 identical over 8 bases. This CDR3 is built from 15 residues. The junction had 7 bases not matched to a gene; V was cut back by 3 bases and J by 3 bases. This chain's CDR3 is CASSFFIAGSYEQYF. For the CDR3, the DNA is TGTGCCAGCAGTTTCTTCATAGCGGGGAGCTACGAGCAGTACTTC.

J is TRBJ2-7 and V is TRBV6-5; 9 nucleotides line up with TRBD1. The junction had 7 bases not matched to a gene; V was cut back by 4 bases and J by 0 bases. The V gene's germline CDR1 is MNHEY and CDR2 SVGAGI. This CDR3 is 16 amino acids long. DNA for the CDR3: TGTGCCAGCAGTTCACGGGACAGGGAAAGCTCCTACGAGCAGTACTTC. This sequence encodes CASSSRDRESSYEQYF.

There are many counts of this clonotype. The chain combines TRBV2 with TRBJ2-6; TRBD2 is a possible D gene (5 bases). V dropped 5 bases and J dropped 0 bases, with 14 bases sitting between them. Germline loops: CDR1 SNHLY, CDR2 FYNNEI. The CDR3 is made up of 17 amino acids. The CDR3 loop reads CASSRETSSSGANVLTF. CDR3 bases: TGTGCCAGCAGTAGGGAGACATCCTCCTCTGGGGCCAACGTCCTGACTTTC.

The chain has TRBV3-1 and TRBJ1-1; D is perhaps TRBD1 (5 bases). CDR1 and CDR2 from the germline V gene are LGHDT and YNNKEL (reference sequence). This CDR3 is 15 amino acids long. Trimming left V 0 bases short and J 0 bases short, with 8 bases between. The CDR3 bases are TGTGCCAGCAGCCAAGAAGGACAAGTGAACACTGAAGCTTTCTTT. Translation gives CASSQEGQVNTEAFF.

This clonotype came up once. It may be a read error: a sequence one base away is much more abundant. The CDR3 sequence: CTSSPGQGSPLHF. CDR3 coding DNA: TGTACCAGCAGTCCGGGACAGGGATCACCCCTCCACTTT. The chain is built from TRBV2 and TRBJ1-6; 9 bases agree with TRBD1. The CDR3 totals 13 residues. The germline V gene has CDR1 SNHLY and CDR2 FYNNEI.